The 7 T cell receptor beta chains reported below all come from one sample, sequenced in a study of post-analysis software for immune sequencing data. Overall study findings and caveats: Higher frequency in patients than in controls was seen for several TRBV segments, with TRBV5-6, TRBV5-1 and TRBV20-1 among them.

TCR beta cDNA libraries included unique molecular identifiers. From the PCR reads, TCRdb called clonotypes with MiXCR, one entry per CDR3 protein. The data show about 770,000 distinct CDR3 sequences, roughly 50% seen once. These TCRs are of unknown antigen specificity. Sequencing input: blood. All receptors come from a girl between 5 and 17 years old with multiple sclerosis.

The chain uses TRBV11-2 and TRBJ1-1, with no clear D. The CDR3 covers 15 residues. V gave up 5 bases and J gave up 0 bases, with 13 bases separating them. Germline CDR1 SGHAT, CDR2 FQNNGV. The CDR3 is CASSPHHFMNTEAFF. The CDR3 nucleotides are TGTGCCAGCAGCCCCCACCACTTCATGAACACTGAAGCTTTCTTT.

This clonotype was seen a few times. The chain recombines TRBV5-1 with TRBJ2-6, with 7 bases fitting TRBD2. The CDR3 covers 17 residues. Germline V gene lookup returns CDR1 SGHRS and CDR2 YFSETQ. The V gene end was trimmed by 5 bases and the J gene end by 0 bases; junction bases not matched to a gene: 8. The CDR3 DNA is TGCGCCAGCAGAGGAGGGAGGGCTAGCTCTGGGGCCAACGTCCTGACTTTC. Its protein product is CASRGGRASSGANVLTF.

The gene calls are TRBV20-1 and TRBJ2-7; maybe TRBD1 (6 bases). There are 13 residues in the CDR3. Trimming cost V 3 bases and J 5 bases, with 14 bases left between them. Germline V gene lookup returns CDR1 DFQATT and CDR2 SNEGSKA (reference sequence). CDR3 DNA sequence: TGCAGTGCTAGTCAGGGGTATGTGGACGAGCAGTACTTC. Translating it yields CSASQGYVDEQYF.

V gene TRBV20-1 combines with J gene TRBJ2-7, with TRBD1 as a possible D gene (6 bases). V was shortened by 5 bases and J by 2 bases, with 13 bases between the two germline ends. CDR1 DFQATT and CDR2 SNEGSKA come from the germline V gene (reference sequence). The CDR3 has 13 amino acids. In DNA form, the CDR3 reads TGCAGTGCTCGTGGGGGCAATCCCTACGAGCAGTACTTC. The encoded protein is CSARGGNPYEQYF.

This chain connects TRBV20-1 to TRBJ2-5, with D perhaps being TRBD1 or TRBD2 (5 bases each). CDR3 length: 14 amino acids. The V and J ends lost 6 bases and 1 base respectively, with 15 bases between them. Germline V gene data show CDR1 as DFQATT and CDR2 as SNEGSKA (reference sequence). CDR3 amino acids: CSAAQPGRQETQYF. Here the CDR3 DNA reads TGCAGTGCGGCACAACCGGGACGCCAAGAGACCCAGTACTTC.

The chain combines TRBV5-1 with TRBJ2-5, with 8 nucleotides matching TRBD1. CDR3 length: 17 amino acids. Looked up from germline, CDR1 is SGHRS and CDR2 is YFSETQ. V lost 1 base, J lost 3 bases, and 11 bases stayed unmatched. This CDR3 reads CASSLRGQEIAKETQYF. The CDR3 bases are TGCGCCAGCAGCTTGAGGGGACAGGAGATTGCTAAAGAGACCCAGTACTTC.

CDR3: CSVGQVANYGYTF. CDR3 bases: TGCAGCGTTGGACAGGTTGCAAACTATGGCTACACCTTC. The gene calls are TRBV29-1 and TRBJ1-2, with a tentative D call TRBD1 (6 bases). V lost 4 bases and J 2 bases, leaving 11 bases between the germline ends. Germline CDR1 reads SQVTM; CDR2 reads ANQGSEA. The CDR3 is 13 residues long.